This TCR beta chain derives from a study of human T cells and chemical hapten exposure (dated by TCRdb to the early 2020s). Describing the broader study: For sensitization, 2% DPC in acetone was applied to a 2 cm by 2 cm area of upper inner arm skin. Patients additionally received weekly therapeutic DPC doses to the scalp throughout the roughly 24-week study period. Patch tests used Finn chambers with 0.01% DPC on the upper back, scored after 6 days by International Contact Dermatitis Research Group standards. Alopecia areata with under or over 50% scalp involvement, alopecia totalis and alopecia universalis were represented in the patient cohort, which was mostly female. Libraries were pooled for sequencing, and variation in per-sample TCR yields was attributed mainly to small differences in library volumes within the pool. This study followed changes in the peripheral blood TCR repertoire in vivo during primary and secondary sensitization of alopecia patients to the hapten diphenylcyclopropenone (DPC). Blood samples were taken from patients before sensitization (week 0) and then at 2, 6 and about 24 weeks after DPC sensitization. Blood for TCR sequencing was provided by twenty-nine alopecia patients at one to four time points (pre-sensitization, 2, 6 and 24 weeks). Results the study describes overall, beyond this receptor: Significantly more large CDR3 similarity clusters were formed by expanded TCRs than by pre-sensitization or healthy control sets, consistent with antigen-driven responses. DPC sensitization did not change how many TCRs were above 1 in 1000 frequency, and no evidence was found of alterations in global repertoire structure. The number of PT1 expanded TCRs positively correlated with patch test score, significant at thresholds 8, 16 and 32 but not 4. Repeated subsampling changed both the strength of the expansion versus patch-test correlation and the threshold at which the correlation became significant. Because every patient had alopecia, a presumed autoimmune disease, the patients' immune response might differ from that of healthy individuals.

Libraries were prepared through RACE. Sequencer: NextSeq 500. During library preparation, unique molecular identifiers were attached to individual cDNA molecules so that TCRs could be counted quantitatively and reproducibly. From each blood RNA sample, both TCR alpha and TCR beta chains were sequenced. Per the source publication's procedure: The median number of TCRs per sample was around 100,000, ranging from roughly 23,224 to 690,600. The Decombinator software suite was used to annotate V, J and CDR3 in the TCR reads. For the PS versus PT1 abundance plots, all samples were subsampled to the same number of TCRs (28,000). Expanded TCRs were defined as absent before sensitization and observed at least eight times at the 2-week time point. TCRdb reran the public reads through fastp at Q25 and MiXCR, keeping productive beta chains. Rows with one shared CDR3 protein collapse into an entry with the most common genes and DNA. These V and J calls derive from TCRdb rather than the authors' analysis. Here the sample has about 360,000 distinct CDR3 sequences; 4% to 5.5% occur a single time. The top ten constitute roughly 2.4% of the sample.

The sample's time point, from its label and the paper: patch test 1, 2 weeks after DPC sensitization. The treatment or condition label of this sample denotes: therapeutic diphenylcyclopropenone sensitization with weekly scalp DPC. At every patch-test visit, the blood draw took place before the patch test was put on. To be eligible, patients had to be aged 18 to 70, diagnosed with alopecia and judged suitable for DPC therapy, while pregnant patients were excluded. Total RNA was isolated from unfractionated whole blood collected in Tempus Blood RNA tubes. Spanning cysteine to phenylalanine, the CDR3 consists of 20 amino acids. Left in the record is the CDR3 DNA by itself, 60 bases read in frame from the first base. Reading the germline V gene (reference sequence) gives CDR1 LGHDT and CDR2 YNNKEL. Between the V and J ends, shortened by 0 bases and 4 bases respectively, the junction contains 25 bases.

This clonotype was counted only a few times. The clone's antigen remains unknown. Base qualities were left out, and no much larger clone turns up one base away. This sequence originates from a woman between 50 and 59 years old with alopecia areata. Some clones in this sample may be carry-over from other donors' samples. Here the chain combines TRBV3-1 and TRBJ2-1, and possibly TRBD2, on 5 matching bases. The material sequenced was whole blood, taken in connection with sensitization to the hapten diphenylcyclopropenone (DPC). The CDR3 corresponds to CASSQDWVSQYRGYYNEQFF. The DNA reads TGTGCCAGCAGCCAAGACTGGGTATCACAATACCGGGGTTATTACAATGAGCAGTTCTTC.